Following are 24 T cell receptor beta chains from one sample sequenced in a study of T cell changes during pregnancy in multiple sclerosis. TCRdb keeps only in-frame clones here, not all; method: immunoSEQ multiplex PCR. Of approximately 61,000 clones in the sample, nearly 90% were seen once. The sequencing here drew on peripheral blood, taken in the first trimester of pregnancy. Every receptor here comes from a female donor with multiple sclerosis, enrolled in a pregnancy study.

The chain joins TRBV12-5 to TRBJ1-2; 7 bases line up with TRBD1. Unmatched junction bases numbered 13, after V lost 4 bases and J lost 8 bases. CDR1 and CDR2 (germline): LGHNT, FRNRAP. CDR3 length: 15 residues. Written as DNA, the CDR3 is TGTGCTAGTGGTTCGGGACAGATTGCTTTCGACGGCTACACCTTC. Its translation: CASGSGQIAFDGYTF.

V usage is TRBV2 and J usage is TRBJ1-4; the match to TRBD1 covers 8 bases. With V trimmed by 9 bases and J by 4 bases, 1 base remained unmatched. The CDR3 length is 12 residues. Germline CDR1 and CDR2: SNHLY and FYNNEI. The chain's CDR3 is CARQGDNEKLFF. CDR3 sequence (DNA): TGTGCCAGACAGGGGGATAATGAAAAACTGTTTTTT.

This sequence joins TRBV28 and TRBJ2-3; 7 bases agree with TRBD2. Trimming cost V 6 bases and J 1 base; bases outside gene matches: 13. This CDR3 contains 17 residues. Germline V lookup: CDR1 MDHEN, CDR2 SYDVKM. The CDR3 loop reads CASRYYRASGRTDTQYF. The DNA of the CDR3 is TGTGCCAGCAGATACTACCGGGCTAGCGGCCGCACAGATACGCAGTATTTT.

This clone is a singleton in its sample. J is TRBJ2-7 and V is TRBV30; the D gene is possibly TRBD2 (5 bases). CDR1 is GTSNPN, CDR2 SVGIG, per germline (reference sequence). V shed 3 bases and J shed 3 bases, with 12 bases lying between them. This CDR3 region has 13 residues. The CDR3 loop is CAWSSRGFYEQYF. The CDR3 DNA reads TGTGCCTGGAGCTCCAGAGGGTTCTACGAGCAGTACTTC. Using reference TRBV30 and TRBJ2-7 for the parts outside the CDR3, the full variable domain is SQTIHQWPATLVQPVGSPLSLECTVEGTSNPNLYWYRQAAGRGLQLLFYSVGIGQISSEVPQNLSASRPQDRQFILSSKKLLLSDSGFYLCAWSSRGFYEQYFGPGTRLTVT.

The chain is built from TRBV19 and TRBJ2-7, with D possibly being TRBD1 (6 bases). Deletions cut 5 bases from V and 3 bases from J, with 17 bases between. The CDR3 has 15 amino acids. Germline assignment: CDR1 LNHDA and CDR2 SQIVND (reference sequence). CDR3 coding DNA: TGTGCCAGTAGTCCTCGGACAGAAGTGCACTACGAGCAGTACTTC. It translates to CASSPRTEVHYEQYF.

This clone has only one observation. The chain couples TRBV4-3 to TRBJ2-7; the D gene is possibly TRBD1 (5 bases). Germline-derived CDR1 and CDR2 are LGHNA and YSLEER. This CDR3 is 15 amino acids long. Deletions cut 0 bases from V and 3 bases from J, with 12 bases between. The CDR3 bases are TGCGCCAGCAGCCAAGATCTACCAGGGAACTACGAGCAGTACTTC. Translation: CASSQDLPGNYEQYF.

CDR3 residues: CASSEGWEGSYEQYF. The CDR3 DNA is TGTGCCAGCAGTGAAGGGTGGGAGGGCTCCTACGAGCAGTACTTC. This rearrangement joins TRBV6-1 to TRBJ2-7; 7 bases agree with TRBD2. The V gene end was trimmed by 1 base and the J gene end by 0 bases; junction bases not matched to a gene: 3. Germline-derived CDR1 and CDR2 are MNHNS and SASEGT. This CDR3 comprises 15 residues.

V usage is TRBV28 and J usage is TRBJ2-7; weak D call: TRBD2 (7 bases). The germline V and J ends were trimmed by 3 bases and 4 bases, with 16 bases remaining between them. Germline CDR1 MDHEN, CDR2 SYDVKM. This CDR3 has 15 residues. The CDR3 coding sequence is TGTGCCAGCAGTTTGGGGGGGGGCGGTCTATACGAGCAGTACTTC. Translation: CASSLGGGGLYEQYF.

The sample holds one count of this clone. V gene TRBV6-5 combines with J gene TRBJ2-7; perhaps TRBD1 as D (6 bases). Per germline, CDR1 MNHEY and CDR2 SVGAGI. V was shortened by 1 base and J by 4 bases, with 11 bases between the two germline ends. This CDR3 spans 14 amino acids. The CDR3 DNA follows: TGTGCCAGCAGTTACTTACAGGGAGATTACGAGCAGTACTTC. It specifies CASSYLQGDYEQYF.

This chain connects TRBV28 to TRBJ1-2; the match to TRBD1 covers 7 bases. The germline CDR1 and CDR2 sequences are MDHEN and SYDVKM. The ends lost 8 bases at V and 7 bases at J; junction bases unmatched: 13. This CDR3 is built from 14 residues. DNA of the CDR3: TGTGCCAGCGGGTGGACAGGCCCCTTTGGTGGCTACACCTTC. It codes for CASGWTGPFGGYTF.

This chain uses TRBV7-8 with TRBJ1-1; 8 bases map to TRBD1. The CDR3 has 13 residues. CDR1 and CDR2 from the germline V gene are SGHVS and FQNEAQ. V dropped 1 base and J dropped 5; count of bases not matched to a gene: 0. The CDR3 nucleotides read TGTGCCAGCAGCTTAGGGACAGGGACTGAAGCTTTCTTT. This gives the protein CASSLGTGTEAFF.

The chain recombines TRBV10-3 with TRBJ1-2, with D perhaps TRBD1 (5 bases). Germline V gives CDR1 ENHRY, CDR2 SYGVKD. CDR3 length equals 13 residues. V was shortened by 2 bases and J by 5 bases, with 9 bases between the two germline ends. The CDR3 protein is CAISEGQGYGYTF. In nucleotides, the CDR3 is TGTGCCATCAGTGAGGGTCAGGGATATGGCTACACCTTC.

V and J are TRBV15 and TRBJ1-2, with a tentative D call TRBD1 (6 bases). With 5 bases removed from V and 2 bases from J, the gap between germline ends came to 21 bases. The CDR3 totals 17 residues. Germline V gene sequence: CDR1 LNHNV, CDR2 YYDKDF (reference sequence). The DNA for the CDR3 is TGTGCCACCAGCGGGGGCCGGAGGGGGGGCGCAAACTATGGCTACACCTTC. Amino acids: CATSGGRRGGANYGYTF.

The V call is TRBV2, the J call TRBJ1-6; perhaps TRBD1 as D (6 bases). In germline, CDR1 is SNHLY, CDR2 FYNNEI. The CDR3 has 15 amino acids. Trimming cost V 4 bases and J 10 bases, with 17 bases left between them. The CDR3 loop is CASSGGQGTNSPLHF. The CDR3 DNA is TGTGCCAGCAGTGGGGGTCAGGGGACTAACTCACCCCTCCACTTT.

This clone came up once. V usage is TRBV10-1 and J usage is TRBJ1-1; D remains ambiguous. The CDR3 is 13 amino acids. V was pared by 5 bases and J by 2 bases, with 9 bases between. Germline V lookup: CDR1 WNHNN, CDR2 SYGVQD (reference sequence). The CDR3 sequence is CASSTDINTEAFF. DNA of the CDR3: TGCGCCAGCAGTACCGACATAAACACTGAAGCTTTCTTT.

A single count supports this clone. V usage is TRBV7-2 and J usage is TRBJ1-1; 8 nucleotides align to TRBD1. The CDR3 contains 16 residues. The germline gives CDR1 SGHTA, CDR2 FQGNSA. V shed 5 bases and J 1 base; nucleotides not matched to a gene: 9. CDR3: CASSGRTGFSNTEAFF. The CDR3 bases are TGTGCCAGCAGCGGACGGACAGGGTTTTCGAACACTGAAGCTTTCTTT.

The gene calls are TRBV14 and TRBJ2-5; D is perhaps TRBD1 (6 bases). CDR3 size: 15 residues. Germline loops: CDR1 SGHDN, CDR2 FVKESK. V was pared by 3 bases and J by 3 bases, with 14 bases between. Here the CDR3 DNA reads TGTGCCAGCAGCCAGGGGGCAAGGGGGAAAGAGACCCAGTACTTC. It yields the protein CASSQGARGKETQYF.

This clone appeared once. The chain has TRBV29-1 and TRBJ1-5; weak D call: TRBD1 (5 bases). The CDR3 spans 13 residues. V was clipped by 4 bases and J by 3 bases, with 10 bases between them. Looked up from germline, CDR1 is SQVTM and CDR2 is ANQGSEA. The CDR3 DNA reads as TGCAGCGTTGTTGTAGGGGCCAATCAGCCCCAGCATTTT. Its translation is CSVVVGANQPQHF. The whole variable domain, remainder taken from reference TRBV29-1 and TRBJ1-5, is SAVISQKPSRDICQRGTSLTIQCQVDSQVTMMFWYRQQPGQSLTLIATANQGSEATYESGFVIDKFPISRPNLTFSTLTVSNMSPEDSSIYLCSVVVGANQPQHFGDGTRLSIL.

The chain employs TRBV6-1 and TRBJ2-2; 10 bases align to TRBD1. V dropped 9 bases and J dropped 5; count of bases not matched to a gene: 3. The CDR3 is made up of 13 amino acids. Germline-derived CDR1 and CDR2 are MNHNS and SASEGT. CDR3 region: CARGTGVTGELFF. The DNA for the CDR3 is TGTGCCAGGGGGACAGGGGTGACCGGGGAGCTGTTTTTT.

The chain uses TRBV30 and TRBJ1-2; D is undetermined. The CDR3 runs 17 residues. V was cut by 0 bases and J by 4 bases, with 21 bases left in between. Germline V gene lookup returns CDR1 GTSNPN and CDR2 SVGIG (reference sequence). As DNA, the CDR3 is TGTGCCTGGAGTGTGGAGCCGGGGTCCCGGACGTTCTATGGCTACACCTTC. Translation: CAWSVEPGSRTFYGYTF.

The chain links TRBV7-9 to TRBJ2-6; D ambiguous. Germline lookup yields CDR1 SEHNR and CDR2 FQNEAQ (reference sequence). With 5 bases removed from V and 0 bases from J, the gap between germline ends came to 5 bases. The CDR3 extends over 14 amino acids. This chain's CDR3 is CASSDNSGANVLTF. The CDR3 region has the DNA TGTGCCAGCAGCGACAACTCTGGGGCCAACGTCCTGACTTTC.

This chain uses TRBV30 with TRBJ2-5; no firm D call. Germline CDR1 and CDR2: GTSNPN and SVGIG (reference sequence). The CDR3 extends over 12 amino acids. Deletions cut 0 bases from V and 1 base from J, with 3 bases between. This chain's CDR3 is CAWSVSQETQYF. The CDR3, as DNA: TGTGCCTGGAGTGTCTCCCAAGAGACCCAGTACTTC.

The genes are TRBV30 and TRBJ2-7; 9 nucleotides align to TRBD1. The trim removed 4 bases at V and 5 bases at J, leaving 6 bases unmatched. This CDR3 is built from 13 residues. Germline lookup yields CDR1 GTSNPN and CDR2 SVGIG (reference sequence). The CDR3 is CAWTGTGNNEQYF. The CDR3 DNA follows: TGTGCCTGGACCGGGACAGGGAACAACGAGCAGTACTTC.

This CDR3 reads CASSRTGANYGYTF. The CDR3 nucleotides are TGCGCCAGCAGCCGGACAGGAGCTAACTATGGCTACACCTTC. The genes are TRBV4-1 and TRBJ1-2; TRBD1 aligns across 7 bases. CDR3 size: 14 residues. CDR1 and CDR2 from the germline V gene are MGHRA and YSYEKL. V shed 4 bases and J 0 bases; nucleotides not matched to a gene: 2.